These T cell receptor beta chains were read from a single sample in a study of blood T cells in healthy people across ages. MiXCR was run by TCRdb on the 5' RACE reads, yielding one entry per CDR3 protein. The repertoire holds roughly 900,000 distinct CDR3 sequences, with around 49% as singletons. Sequenced sample: blood. The origin of the receptors is a man aged 25 to 45 in good health. Each CDR3 is given with its conserved first and last residue. The D gene is left open where the match is weak. Expanded clones get a size class; other rows say once, few or many, or leave the size out.

V	J	size	D	CDR3	DNA
TRBV20-1	TRBJ1-4	once	-	CSAQDLGVMSEKLFF	TGCAGTGCGCAAGACCTCGGGGTAATGAGTGAAAAACTGTTTTTT
TRBV11-1	TRBJ2-3	many	TRBD1	CASSLDSTGHTDTQYF	TGTGCCAGCAGCTTAGATTCGACAGGGCACACAGATACGCAGTATTTT
TRBV30	TRBJ1-2	few	-	CASIPRDQNYGYTF	TGTGCCTCCATACCTCGGGACCAAAACTATGGCTACACCTTC
TRBV3-1	TRBJ2-3	-	TRBD2	CASSLWTSGGTDTQYF	TGTGCCAGCAGCCTTTGGACTAGCGGGGGAACAGATACGCAGTATTTT
TRBV21-1	TRBJ2-7	few	-	CASTHESPYEQYF	TGTGCCAGCACTCACGAGAGCCCCTACGAGCAGTACTTC
TRBV27	TRBJ1-1	few	TRBD1	CASSPLVDRGTEAFF	TGTGCCAGCAGTCCCCTGGTGGACAGGGGAACTGAAGCTTTCTTT
TRBV7-2	TRBJ2-7	-	-	CASTEAGSYNEQYF	TGTGCCAGCACTGAAGCGGGCTCCTACAATGAGCAGTACTTC
TRBV6-5	TRBJ1-2	-	TRBD1	CASRTGSGYTF	TGTGCCAGCAGGACAGGGAGCGGCTACACCTTC
TRBV30	TRBJ2-3	-	-	CAWGDGRSTDTQYF	TGTGCCTGGGGGGACGGGAGAAGCACAGATACGCAGTATTTT
TRBV30	TRBJ1-6	many	TRBD1	CAWSTQGGSPLHF	TGTGCCTGGAGTACCCAGGGGGGATCACCCCTCCACTTT
TRBV2	TRBJ1-1	-	-	CASLPAGGHTEAFF	TGTGCCAGCTTACCAGCAGGCGGACACACTGAAGCTTTCTTT
TRBV11-2	TRBJ2-5	-	TRBD2	CASSPGLAEHIETQYF	TGTGCCAGCAGCCCCGGGCTAGCGGAACACATAGAGACCCAGTACTTC
TRBV6-1	TRBJ2-1	-	-	CASSGDPPVGYNEQFF	TGTGCCAGCAGTGGGGACCCCCCGGTGGGCTACAATGAGCAGTTCTTC